What follows describes a single TCR beta chain. Its target is not known. Thawed unstimulated PBMCs were FACS-sorted by CD3, CD4 and CD8 into two populations. This CDR3 spans 11 amino acids. Germline CDR1 reads ENHRY; CDR2 reads SYGVKD. V gave up 6 bases and J gave up 3 bases, with 4 bases separating them. The data are from a study of T cell clones after liver transplantation. Study background: TCRbeta sequencing after a pre-transplant mixed lymphocyte reaction identified graft-donor-reactive clones, later tracked in post-transplant blood. Points from the study as a whole: Migration into the graft, not deletion, may explain lost graft donor-reactive T cells.

Using immunoSEQ multiplex PCR, the repertoire was profiled, and TCRdb retains in-frame clones only, with some absent. This table holds about 99,000 clones, about 80% found once. The chain recombines TRBV10-3 with TRBJ2-3, with D unclear. Sample: CD4+ T cells from blood, taken around 4 years after liver transplant. The clonotype comes from a human patient who received a liver transplant. Some T cells may be transferred from the graft donor. CDR3 bases: TGTGCCATCAGGAGTACAGATACGCAGTATTTT. Translation: CAIRSTDTQYF.